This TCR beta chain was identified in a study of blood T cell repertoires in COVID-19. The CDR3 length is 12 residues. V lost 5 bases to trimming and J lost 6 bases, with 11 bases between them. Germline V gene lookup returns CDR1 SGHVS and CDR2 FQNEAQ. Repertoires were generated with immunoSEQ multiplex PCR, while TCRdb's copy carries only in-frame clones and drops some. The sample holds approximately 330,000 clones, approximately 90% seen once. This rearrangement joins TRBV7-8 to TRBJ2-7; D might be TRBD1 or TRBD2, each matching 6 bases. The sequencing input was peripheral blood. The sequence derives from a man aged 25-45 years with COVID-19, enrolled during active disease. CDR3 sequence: CASSRGPPEQYF. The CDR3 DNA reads TGTGCCAGCAGCCGGGGGCCCCCCGAGCAGTACTTC.